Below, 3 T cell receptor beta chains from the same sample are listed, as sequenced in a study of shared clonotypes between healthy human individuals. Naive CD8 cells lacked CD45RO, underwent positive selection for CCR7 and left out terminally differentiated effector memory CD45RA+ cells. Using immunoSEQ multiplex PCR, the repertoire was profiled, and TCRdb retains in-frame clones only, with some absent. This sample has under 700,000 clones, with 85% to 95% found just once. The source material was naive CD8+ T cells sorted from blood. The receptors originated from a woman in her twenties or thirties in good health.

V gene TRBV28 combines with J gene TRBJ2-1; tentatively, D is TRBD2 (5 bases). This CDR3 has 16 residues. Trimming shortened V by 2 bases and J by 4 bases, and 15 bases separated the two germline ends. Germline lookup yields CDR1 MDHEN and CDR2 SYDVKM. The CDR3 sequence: CASSLERESGYNEQFF. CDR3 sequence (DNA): TGTGCCAGCAGTTTAGAACGAGAGAGCGGATACAATGAGCAGTTCTTC.

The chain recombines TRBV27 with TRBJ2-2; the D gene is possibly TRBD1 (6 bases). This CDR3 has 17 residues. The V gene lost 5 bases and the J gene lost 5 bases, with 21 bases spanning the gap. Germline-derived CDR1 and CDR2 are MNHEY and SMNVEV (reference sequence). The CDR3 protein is CASSPETGRVLTGELFF. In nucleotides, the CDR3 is TGTGCCAGCAGTCCAGAGACAGGAAGGGTCCTAACCGGGGAGCTGTTTTTT.

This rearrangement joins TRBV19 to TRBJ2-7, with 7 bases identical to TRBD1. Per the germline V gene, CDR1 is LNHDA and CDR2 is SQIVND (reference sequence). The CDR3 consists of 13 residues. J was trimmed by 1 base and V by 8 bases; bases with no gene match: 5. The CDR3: CASRDSGSYEQYF. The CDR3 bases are TGTGCCAGTCGGGACAGCGGATCCTACGAGCAGTACTTC. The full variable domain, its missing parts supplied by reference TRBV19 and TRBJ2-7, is DGGITQSPKYLFRKEGQNVTLSCEQNLNHDAMYWYRQDPGQGLRLIYYSQIVNDFQKGDIAEGYSVSREKKESFPLTVTSAQKNPTAFYLCASRDSGSYEQYFGPGTRLTVT.